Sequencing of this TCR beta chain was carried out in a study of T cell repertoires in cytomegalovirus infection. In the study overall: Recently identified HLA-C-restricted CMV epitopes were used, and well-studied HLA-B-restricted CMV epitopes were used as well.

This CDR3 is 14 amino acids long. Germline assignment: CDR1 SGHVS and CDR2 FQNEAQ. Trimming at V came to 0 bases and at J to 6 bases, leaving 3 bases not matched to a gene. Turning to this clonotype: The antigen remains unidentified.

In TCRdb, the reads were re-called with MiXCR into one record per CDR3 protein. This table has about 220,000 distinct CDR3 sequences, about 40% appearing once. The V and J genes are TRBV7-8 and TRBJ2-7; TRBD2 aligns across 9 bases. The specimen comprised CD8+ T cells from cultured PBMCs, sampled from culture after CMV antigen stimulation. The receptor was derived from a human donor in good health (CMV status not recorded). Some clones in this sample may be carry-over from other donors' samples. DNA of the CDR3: TGTGCCAGCAGCTTAGCTCTAGCGGGGCGCGAGCAGTACTTC. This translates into CASSLALAGREQYF.